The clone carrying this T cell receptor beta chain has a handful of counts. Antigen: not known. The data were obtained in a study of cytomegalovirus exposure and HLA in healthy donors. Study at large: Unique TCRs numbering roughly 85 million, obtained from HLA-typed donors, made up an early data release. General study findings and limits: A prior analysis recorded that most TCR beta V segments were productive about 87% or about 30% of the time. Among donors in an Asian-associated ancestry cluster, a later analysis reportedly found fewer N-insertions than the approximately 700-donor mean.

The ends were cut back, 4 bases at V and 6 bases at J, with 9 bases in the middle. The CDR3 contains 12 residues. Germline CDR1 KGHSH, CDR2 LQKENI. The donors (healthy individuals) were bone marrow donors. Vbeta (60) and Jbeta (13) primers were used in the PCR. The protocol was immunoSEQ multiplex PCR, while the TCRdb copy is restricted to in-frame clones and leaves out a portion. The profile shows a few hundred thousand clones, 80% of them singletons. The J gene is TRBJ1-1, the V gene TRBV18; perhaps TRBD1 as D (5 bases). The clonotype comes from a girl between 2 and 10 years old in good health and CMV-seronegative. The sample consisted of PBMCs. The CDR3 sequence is CASSRGGAEAFF. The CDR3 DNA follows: TGTGCCAGCTCACGGGGGGGAGCTGAAGCTTTCTTT.